This T cell receptor beta chain was identified in a study of siplizumab effects on memory and regulatory T cells. General study findings and limits: In roughly 80-95% of proliferating CD4+ or CD8+ clones, a naive or memory phenotype could not be assigned. Naive T cells were seen as more diverse than memory cells and as major alloresponse contributors. Siplizumab significantly decreased alloreactive sequences from unstimulated CD4+ memory cells.

The CDR3 is 15 residues long. With V trimmed by 0 bases and J by 4 bases, 4 bases remained unmatched. Germline-derived CDR1 and CDR2 are MDHEN and SYDVKM. Comment on this clone: No antigen is known for it.

The study assayed around 9.3 x 10^4 TCR templates per sample. Clones were sequenced by immunoSEQ multiplex PCR, and TCRdb holds only the in-frame ones, with some missing. Of 100,000 or so clones in the sample, just under 95% were seen once. The sequenced sample consisted of non-Treg CD4+ T cells sorted from blood. This receptor was obtained from a human donor in good health. The chain uses TRBV28 and TRBJ2-7, with 9 bases that match TRBD1. The CDR3 loop reads CASSLWGQGLYEQYF. The DNA for the CDR3 is TGTGCCAGCAGTTTATGGGGACAGGGTTTGTACGAGCAGTACTTC.